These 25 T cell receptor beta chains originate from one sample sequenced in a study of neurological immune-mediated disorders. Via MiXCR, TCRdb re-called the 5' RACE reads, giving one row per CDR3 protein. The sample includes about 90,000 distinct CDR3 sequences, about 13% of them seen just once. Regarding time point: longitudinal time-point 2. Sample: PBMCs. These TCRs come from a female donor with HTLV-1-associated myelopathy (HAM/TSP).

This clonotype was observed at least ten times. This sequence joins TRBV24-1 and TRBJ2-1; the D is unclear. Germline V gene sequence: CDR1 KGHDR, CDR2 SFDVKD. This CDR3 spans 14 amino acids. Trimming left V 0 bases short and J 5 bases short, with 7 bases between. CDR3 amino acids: CATSDLHGNNEQFF. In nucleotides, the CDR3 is TGTGCCACCAGTGATTTGCATGGCAACAATGAGCAGTTCTTC.

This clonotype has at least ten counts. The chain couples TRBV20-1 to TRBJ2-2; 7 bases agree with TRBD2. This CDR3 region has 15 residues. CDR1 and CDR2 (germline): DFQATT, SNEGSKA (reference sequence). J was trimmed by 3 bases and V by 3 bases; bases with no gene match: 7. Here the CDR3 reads CSARGGAPDTGELFF. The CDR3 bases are TGCAGTGCTAGGGGAGGGGCCCCGGACACCGGGGAGCTGTTTTTT.

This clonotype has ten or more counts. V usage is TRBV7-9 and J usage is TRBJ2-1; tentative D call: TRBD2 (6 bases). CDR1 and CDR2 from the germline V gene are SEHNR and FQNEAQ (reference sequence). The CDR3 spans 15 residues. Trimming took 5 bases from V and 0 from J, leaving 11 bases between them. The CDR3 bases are TGTGCCAGCAGCGCTAGCGTTAGCTCCTACAATGAGCAGTTCTTC. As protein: CASSASVSSYNEQFF.

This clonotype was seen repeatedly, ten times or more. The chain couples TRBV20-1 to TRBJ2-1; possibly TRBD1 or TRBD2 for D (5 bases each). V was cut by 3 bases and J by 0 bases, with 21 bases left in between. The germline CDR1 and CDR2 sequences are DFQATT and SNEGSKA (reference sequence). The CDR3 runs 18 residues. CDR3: CSASQGATSPRSYNEQFF. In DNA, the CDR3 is TGCAGTGCTAGCCAGGGAGCTACCTCTCCCCGCTCCTACAATGAGCAGTTCTTC.

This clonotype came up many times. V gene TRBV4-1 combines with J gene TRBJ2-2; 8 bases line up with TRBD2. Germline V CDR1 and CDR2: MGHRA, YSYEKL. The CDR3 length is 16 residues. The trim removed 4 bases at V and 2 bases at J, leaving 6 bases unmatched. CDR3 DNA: TGCGCCAGCAGCCTCCCGGGAGGGGCTAACACCGGGGAGCTGTTTTTT. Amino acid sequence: CASSLPGGANTGELFF.

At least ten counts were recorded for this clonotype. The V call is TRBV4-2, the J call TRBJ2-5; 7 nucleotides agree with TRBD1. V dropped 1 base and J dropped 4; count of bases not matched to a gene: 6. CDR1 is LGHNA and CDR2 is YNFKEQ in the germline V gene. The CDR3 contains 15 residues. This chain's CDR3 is CASSQGGGPLETQYF. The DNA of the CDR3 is TGTGCCAGCAGCCAAGGAGGGGGCCCCTTAGAGACCCAGTACTTC.

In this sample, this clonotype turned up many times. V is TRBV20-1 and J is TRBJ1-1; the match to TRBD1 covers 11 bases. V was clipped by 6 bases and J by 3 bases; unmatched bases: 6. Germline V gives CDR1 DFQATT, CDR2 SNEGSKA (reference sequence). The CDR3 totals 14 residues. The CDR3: CSASGTGGHTEAFF. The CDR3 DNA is TGCAGTGCAAGCGGGACAGGGGGACACACTGAAGCTTTCTTT.

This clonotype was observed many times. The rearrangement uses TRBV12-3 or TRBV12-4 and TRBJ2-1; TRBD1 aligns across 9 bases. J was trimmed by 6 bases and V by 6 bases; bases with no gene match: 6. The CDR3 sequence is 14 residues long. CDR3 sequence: CASRRDRAVNEQFF. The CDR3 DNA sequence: TGTGCCAGCAGGCGGGACAGGGCGGTCAATGAGCAGTTCTTC.

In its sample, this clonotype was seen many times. The CDR3 DNA is TGCGCCAGCTCCGCACCGGGGACTGAAGCTTTCTTT. Protein product: CASSAPGTEAFF. The chain is built from TRBV5-1 and TRBJ1-1; no firm D call. The CDR3 length is 12 residues. Germline CDR1 SGHRS, CDR2 YFSETQ. The V end was cut by 7 bases, the J end by 5 bases, with 12 bases between.

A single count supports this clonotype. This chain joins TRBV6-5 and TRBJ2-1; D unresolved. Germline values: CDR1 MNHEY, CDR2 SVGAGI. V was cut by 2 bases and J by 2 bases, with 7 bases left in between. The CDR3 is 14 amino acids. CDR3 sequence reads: CASSYGITYNEQFF. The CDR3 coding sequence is TGTGCCAGCAGTTACGGGATCACCTACAATGAGCAGTTCTTC.

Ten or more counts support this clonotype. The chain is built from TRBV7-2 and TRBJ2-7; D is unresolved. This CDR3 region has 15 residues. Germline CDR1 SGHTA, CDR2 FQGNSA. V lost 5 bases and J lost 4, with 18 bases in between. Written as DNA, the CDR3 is TGTGCCAGCAGCCAATACCCCAACCAAGGGTACGAGCAGTACTTC. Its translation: CASSQYPNQGYEQYF.

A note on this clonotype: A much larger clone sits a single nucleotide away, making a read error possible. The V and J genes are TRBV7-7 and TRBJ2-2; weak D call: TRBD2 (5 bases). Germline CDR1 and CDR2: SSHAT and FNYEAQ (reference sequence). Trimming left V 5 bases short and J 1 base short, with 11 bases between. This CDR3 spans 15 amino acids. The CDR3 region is CASSQRRGNTGELFF. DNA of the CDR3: TGTGCCAGCAGCCAACGCCGGGGGAACACCGGGGAGCTGTTTTTT.

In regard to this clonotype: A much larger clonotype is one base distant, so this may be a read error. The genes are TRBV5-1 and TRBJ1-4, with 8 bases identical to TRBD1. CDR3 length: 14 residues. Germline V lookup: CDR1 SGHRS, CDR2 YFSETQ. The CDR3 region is CTSSDRGENEKLFF. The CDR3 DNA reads TGCACCAGCAGCGACAGGGGAGAGAATGAAAAACTGTTTTTT.

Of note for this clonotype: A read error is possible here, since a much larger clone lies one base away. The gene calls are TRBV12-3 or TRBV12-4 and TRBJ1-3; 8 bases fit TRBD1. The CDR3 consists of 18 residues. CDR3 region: CASRPLSLDRVAGDTIYF. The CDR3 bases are TGTGCCAGCAGACCCCTTTCGTTGGACAGGGTAGCTGGAGACACCATATATTTT.

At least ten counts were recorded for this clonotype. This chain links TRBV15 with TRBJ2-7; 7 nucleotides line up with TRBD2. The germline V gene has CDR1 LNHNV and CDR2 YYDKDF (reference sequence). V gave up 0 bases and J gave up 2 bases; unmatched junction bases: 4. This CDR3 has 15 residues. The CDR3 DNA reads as TGTGCCACCAGCAGAGAGGTGGGAGGGGCCTACGAGCAGTACTTC. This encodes CATSREVGGAYEQYF.

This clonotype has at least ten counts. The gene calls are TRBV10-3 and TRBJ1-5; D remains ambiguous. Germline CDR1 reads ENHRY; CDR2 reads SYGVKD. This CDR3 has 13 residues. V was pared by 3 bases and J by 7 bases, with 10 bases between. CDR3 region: CAISDQDGQPQHF. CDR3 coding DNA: TGTGCCATCAGTGACCAGGACGGACAGCCCCAGCATTTT.

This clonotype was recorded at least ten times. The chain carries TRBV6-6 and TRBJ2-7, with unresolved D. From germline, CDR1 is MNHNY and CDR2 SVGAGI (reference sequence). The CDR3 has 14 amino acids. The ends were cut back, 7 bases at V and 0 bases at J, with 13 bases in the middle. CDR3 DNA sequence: TGTGCCAGCAAAAATGTGCCCAACTCCTACGAGCAGTACTTC. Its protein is CASKNVPNSYEQYF.

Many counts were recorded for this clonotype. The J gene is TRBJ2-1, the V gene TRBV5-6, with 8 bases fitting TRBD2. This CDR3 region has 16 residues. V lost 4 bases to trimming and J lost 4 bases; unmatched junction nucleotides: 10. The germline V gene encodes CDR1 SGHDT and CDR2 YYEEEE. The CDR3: CASSPVAGMRYNEQFF. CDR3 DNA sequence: TGTGCCAGCAGCCCCGTAGCGGGGATGAGATACAATGAGCAGTTCTTC.

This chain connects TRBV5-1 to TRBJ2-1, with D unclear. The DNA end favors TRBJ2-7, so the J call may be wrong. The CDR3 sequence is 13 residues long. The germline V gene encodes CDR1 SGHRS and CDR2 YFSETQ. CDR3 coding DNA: TGCGCCAGCAGCCCCCAACTGGTAGGGGAGCAGTACTTC. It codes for CASSPQLVGEQYF.

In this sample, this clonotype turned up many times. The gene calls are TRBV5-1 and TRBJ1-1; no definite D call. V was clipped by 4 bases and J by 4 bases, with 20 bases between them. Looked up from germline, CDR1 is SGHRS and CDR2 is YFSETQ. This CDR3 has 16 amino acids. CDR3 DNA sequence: TGCGCCAGCAGCCCGACCGCAGTTGGCAGTTCCACTGAAGCTTTCTTT. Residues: CASSPTAVGSSTEAFF.

The CDR3 loop is CASSARGGFGSPLHF. The CDR3 region has the DNA TGTGCCAGCAGCGCTAGGGGGGGTTTTGGTTCACCCCTCCACTTT. The gene calls are TRBV9 and TRBJ1-6; a weak D match, TRBD1 (6 bases). Trimming shortened V by 3 bases and J by 9 bases, and 16 bases separated the two germline ends. The CDR3 runs to 15 residues. Germline V gives CDR1 SGDLS, CDR2 YYNGEE. Looking up the rest from reference TRBV9 and TRBJ1-6 gives the full variable domain: DSGVTQTPKHLITATGQRVTLRCSPRSGDLSVYWYQQSLDQGLQFLIQYYNGEERAKGNILERFSAQQFPDLHSELNLSSLELGDSALYFCASSARGGFGSPLHFGNGTRLTVT.

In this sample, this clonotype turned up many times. CDR3 nucleotide sequence: TGCGCCAGCAGTTTTGGACTAGCGGGGGGACAAGAGACCCAGTACTTC. This encodes CASSFGLAGGQETQYF. The rearrangement uses TRBV5-1 and TRBJ2-5, with TRBD2 identical over 14 bases. The trim removed 5 bases at V and 2 bases at J, leaving 5 bases unmatched. CDR3 length: 16 amino acids. Germline V lookup: CDR1 SGHRS, CDR2 YFSETQ.

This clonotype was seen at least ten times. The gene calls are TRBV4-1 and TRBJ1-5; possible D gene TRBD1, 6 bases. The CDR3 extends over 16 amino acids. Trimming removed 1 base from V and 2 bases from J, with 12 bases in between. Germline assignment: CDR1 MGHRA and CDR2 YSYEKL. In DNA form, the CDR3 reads TGCGCCAGCAGCCAAGGTACAGGGTCGGGCAATCAGCCCCAGCATTTT. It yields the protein CASSQGTGSGNQPQHF.

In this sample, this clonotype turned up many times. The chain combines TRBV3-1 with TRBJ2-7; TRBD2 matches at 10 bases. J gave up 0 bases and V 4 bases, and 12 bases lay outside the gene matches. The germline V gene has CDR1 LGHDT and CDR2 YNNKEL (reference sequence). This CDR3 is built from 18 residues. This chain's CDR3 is CASSLGTSAPFSSYEQYF. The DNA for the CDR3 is TGTGCCAGCAGCCTGGGGACTAGCGCGCCCTTTAGCTCCTACGAGCAGTACTTC.

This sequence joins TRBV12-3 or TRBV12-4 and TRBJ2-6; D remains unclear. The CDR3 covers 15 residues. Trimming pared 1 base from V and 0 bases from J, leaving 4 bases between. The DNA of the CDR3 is TGTGCCAGCAGTTTAGTGACCTCTGGGGCCAACGTCCTGACTTTC. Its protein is CASSLVTSGANVLTF.